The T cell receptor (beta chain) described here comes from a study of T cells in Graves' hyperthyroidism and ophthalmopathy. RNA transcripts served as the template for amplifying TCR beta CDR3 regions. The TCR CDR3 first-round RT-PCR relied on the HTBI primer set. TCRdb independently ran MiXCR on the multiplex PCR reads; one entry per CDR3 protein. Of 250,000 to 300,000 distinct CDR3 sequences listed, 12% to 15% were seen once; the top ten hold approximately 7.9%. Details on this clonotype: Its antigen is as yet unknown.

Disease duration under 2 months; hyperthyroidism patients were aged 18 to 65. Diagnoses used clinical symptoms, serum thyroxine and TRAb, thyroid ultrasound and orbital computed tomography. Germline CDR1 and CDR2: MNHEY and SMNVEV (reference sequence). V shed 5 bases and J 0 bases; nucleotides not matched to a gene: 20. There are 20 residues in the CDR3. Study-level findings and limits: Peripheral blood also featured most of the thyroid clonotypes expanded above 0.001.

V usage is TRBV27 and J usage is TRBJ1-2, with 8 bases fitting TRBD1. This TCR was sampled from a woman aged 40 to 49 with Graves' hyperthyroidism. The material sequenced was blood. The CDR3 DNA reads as TGTGCCAGCAGTCGCCGGGACAGGCCCCTTAATCGCACTTCTAACTATGGCTACACCTTC. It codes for CASSRRDRPLNRTSNYGYTF.